The 7 T cell receptor beta chains reported below all come from one sample, sequenced in a study of cytomegalovirus exposure and HLA in healthy donors. PCR employed 60 Vbeta and 13 Jbeta primers. The assay was immunoSEQ multiplex PCR, and TCRdb's table has in-frame clones only and misses some. The table lists roughly 97,000 clones, roughly 78% of them singletons. The specimen was PBMCs. These receptors originate from a woman between 40 and 55 years old in good health and CMV-seronegative.

Regarding this clone: This sample also contains other DNA sequences that code for the same CDR3. This chain joins TRBV25-1 and TRBJ1-2; 7 bases match TRBD1. The CDR3 contains 17 residues. Looked up from germline, CDR1 is MGHDK and CDR2 is SYGVNS. Trimming took 5 bases from V and 8 from J; bases not matched to a gene: 20. CDR3 sequence (DNA): TGTGCCAGCAGTCCCCCCAGGCCACAGGGGTTAGCAGACGGCTACACCTTC. Amino acids: CASSPPRPQGLADGYTF.

This clone was recorded once. The chain recombines TRBV27 with TRBJ2-7, with 8 bases fitting TRBD2. V gave up 8 bases and J gave up 1 base; unmatched junction bases: 7. The germline V gene encodes CDR1 MNHEY and CDR2 SMNVEV (reference sequence). The CDR3 is 14 amino acids. The CDR3 nucleotides are TGTGCCAGCTCGAGCGGGAGTGGGTCCTACGAGCAGTACTTC. It translates to CASSSGSGSYEQYF.

The rearrangement links TRBV29-1 to TRBJ2-7, with D perhaps matching TRBD1 (5 bases). The CDR3 loop spans 12 amino acids. V lost 4 bases and J 3 bases, leaving 10 bases between the germline ends. The germline gives CDR1 SQVTM, CDR2 ANQGSEA. CDR3 in amino acids: CSVARDSYEQYF. The CDR3 region has the DNA TGCAGCGTTGCTCGTGACAGCTACGAGCAGTACTTC.

The rearrangement joins TRBV7-9 to TRBJ1-1; D is unresolved. V lost 1 base to trimming and J lost 7 bases, with 13 bases between them. CDR1 and CDR2 (germline): SEHNR, FQNEAQ (reference sequence). CDR3 size: 14 residues. The DNA for the CDR3 is TGTGCCAGCAGCTTAGTGGCCAGTCCAAGTGAAGCTTTCTTT. It yields the protein CASSLVASPSEAFF.

The chain uses TRBV15 and TRBJ2-7; 7 positions match TRBD2. Germline CDR1 and CDR2: LNHNV and YYDKDF (reference sequence). The CDR3 consists of 15 residues. V lost 1 base and J lost 0; bases outside the gene matches: 3. Here the CDR3 DNA reads TGTGCCACCAGCAGAGGCGGCGGGAGCTCCTACGAGCAGTACTTC. The encoded protein is CATSRGGGSSYEQYF.

The genes are TRBV28 and TRBJ1-1; D call uncertain. CDR3 length: 10 residues. The ends were cut back, 7 bases at V and 5 bases at J, with 5 bases in the middle. Germline V lookup: CDR1 MDHEN, CDR2 SYDVKM. CDR3 sequence reads: CASTRTEAFF. CDR3 nucleotides: TGTGCCAGCACGAGGACTGAAGCTTTCTTT.

The chain uses TRBV7-9 and TRBJ2-4, with D perhaps TRBD2 (5 bases). Germline V gene sequence: CDR1 SEHNR, CDR2 FQNEAQ (reference sequence). The V end lost 5 bases, the J end lost 9 bases, and 14 bases lay between the germline ends. The CDR3 covers 13 residues. CDR3 in amino acids: CASSVDLHGIQYF. CDR3 nucleotide sequence: TGTGCCAGCAGCGTGGACTTACATGGCATTCAGTACTTC.